Presented here are 14 T cell receptor beta chains from one specimen sequenced in a study of cytomegalovirus exposure and HLA in healthy donors (dated by TCRdb to about 2017). The method was the immunoSEQ multiplex PCR assay. A mixture of 60 forward primers for TCR Vbeta segments and 13 reverse primers for TCR Jbeta segments was used in the multiplex PCR. TCRdb's version of the immuneACCESS table is confined to in-frame rearrangements and falls short of the full clone set. An unresolved V gene accounts for under half of the shortfall where checked; the remainder is of unknown origin. Counted in this sample were over 150,000 clones; 65% to 80% of them appeared once. Together, the top ten hold approximately 5% of the sample. The material sequenced was PBMCs. The receptors derive from a man under 40 in good health and CMV-seropositive.

In DNA, the CDR3 is TGTGCCAGCAGCGTAGCTGCTAGCGGTAGCTCCTACGAGCAGTACTTC. Its translation is CASSVAASGSSYEQYF. The chain couples TRBV9 to TRBJ2-7; TRBD2 agrees at 7 bases. J was trimmed by 0 bases and V by 0 bases; bases with no gene match: 6. This CDR3 is built from 16 residues. The germline V gene has CDR1 SGDLS and CDR2 YYNGEE.

This clone was recorded a few times. This CDR3 is CAISEGTGRSGANVLTF. The CDR3 DNA reads as TGTGCCATCAGTGAAGGGACAGGGAGATCTGGGGCCAACGTCCTGACTTTC. The V call is TRBV10-3, the J call TRBJ2-6; 9 bases are shared with TRBD1. Trimming at V came to 3 bases and at J to 1 base, leaving 4 bases not matched to a gene. The CDR3 consists of 17 residues. Germline V CDR1 and CDR2: ENHRY, SYGVKD.

The gene calls are TRBV5-4 and TRBJ2-2; 13 bases agree with TRBD2. Trimming took 4 bases from V and 8 from J; bases not matched to a gene: 8. Germline CDR1 is SGHNT and CDR2 is YYREEE (reference sequence). The CDR3 runs to 16 residues. CDR3 nucleotides: TGTGCCAGCAGCGTAGGACTAGCGGGGGTTGGAGGGGAGCTGTTTTTT. It yields the protein CASSVGLAGVGGELFF.

The rearrangement uses TRBV5-4 and TRBJ2-7; TRBD2 agrees at 7 bases. CDR1 and CDR2 (germline): SGHNT, YYREEE (reference sequence). This CDR3 region has 15 residues. Unmatched junction bases numbered 8, after V lost 4 bases and J lost 1 base. CDR3 amino acids: CASSPTSGVSYEQYF. The DNA for the CDR3 is TGTGCCAGCAGCCCCACCAGCGGGGTTTCCTACGAGCAGTACTTC. Together with reference TRBV5-4 and TRBJ2-7, the CDR3 gives the full variable domain: ETGVTQSPTHLIKTRGQQVTLRCSSQSGHNTVSWYQQALGQGPQFIFQYYREEENGRGNFPPRFSGLQFPNYSSELNVNALELDDSALYLCASSPTSGVSYEQYFGPGTRLTVT.

The rearrangement uses TRBV5-6 and TRBJ2-7, with no clear D. CDR3 length: 14 residues. Deletions cut 2 bases from V and 2 bases from J, with 11 bases between. The V gene's germline CDR1 is SGHDT and CDR2 YYEEEE. The CDR3, as DNA: TGTGCCAGCAGCTTTAACGCGGCGCCCTACGAGCAGTACTTC. It is translated as CASSFNAAPYEQYF.

V and J are TRBV10-3 and TRBJ1-1, with TRBD1 as a possible D gene (6 bases). Between the trimmed V and J ends, which lost 5 bases and 0 bases, there was a span of 19 bases. The CDR3 runs to 17 residues. From germline, CDR1 is ENHRY and CDR2 SYGVKD. Here the CDR3 reads CAISLGDRFNVNTEAFF. Here the CDR3 DNA reads TGTGCCATCAGTCTCGGAGACAGGTTCAACGTGAACACTGAAGCTTTCTTT.

This clone has just a few counts. Germline is not matched at one junction end, which may reflect a read error. The J gene is TRBJ1-5, the V gene TRBV5-5; 8 positions match TRBD1. The germline V gene encodes CDR1 SGHKS and CDR2 YYEKEE (reference sequence). This CDR3 region has 17 residues. CDR3 coding DNA: TGCGCCAGCAGCCAAAAGGCTACAGGGGGTTCTCATCAGCCCCAGCATTTT. It is translated as CASSQKATGGSHQPQHF.

This chain uses TRBV28 with TRBJ1-5; possible D gene TRBD1, 5 bases. Per the germline V gene, CDR1 is MDHEN and CDR2 is SYDVKM. The CDR3 runs 15 residues. V was shortened by 6 bases and J by 0 bases, with 12 bases between the two germline ends. The CDR3 sequence: CASRVRAYSNQPQHF. The CDR3 region has the DNA TGTGCCAGCAGGGTCAGGGCTTATAGCAATCAGCCCCAGCATTTT. Filled out from reference TRBV28 and TRBJ1-5, the complete variable domain reads DVKVTQSSRYLVKRTGEKVFLECVQDMDHENMFWYRQDPGLGLRLIYFSYDVKMKEKGDIPEGYSVSREKKERFSLILESASTNQTSMYLCASRVRAYSNQPQHFGDGTRLSIL.

This rearrangement joins TRBV21-1 to TRBJ2-1; the table's TRBD2 call for D was not verified on the DNA. TRBV21-1 is listed as a pseudogene. The CDR3 is 16 amino acids. The CDR3 protein is CASSKEAGSSYNEQFF. Here the CDR3 DNA reads TGTGCCAGCAGCAAAGAGGCGGGGAGCTCCTACAATGAGCAGTTCTTC.

The V and J genes are TRBV10-3 and TRBJ2-2; tentatively, D is TRBD2 (6 bases). V was cut by 10 bases and J by 5 bases, with 17 bases left in between. CDR1 ENHRY and CDR2 SYGVKD come from the germline V gene. The CDR3 has 14 amino acids. DNA of the CDR3: TGTGCCACCGTTGGAGAGGGGAGGACCGGGGAGCTGTTTTTT. Amino acids: CATVGEGRTGELFF.

The chain is built from TRBV7-8 and TRBJ2-1; 11 nucleotides line up with TRBD2. CDR3 length equals 12 residues. Trimming took 4 bases from V and 11 from J; bases not matched to a gene: 1. Per the germline V gene, CDR1 is SGHVS and CDR2 is FQNEAQ. The CDR3 nucleotides read TGTGCCAGCAGCTGGACTAGCGGGCAGCAGTTCTTC. Its protein product is CASSWTSGQQFF.

This clone has a handful of counts. V gene TRBV5-1 combines with J gene TRBJ1-1; TRBD1 agrees at 8 bases. The germline CDR1 and CDR2 sequences are SGHRS and YFSETQ. This CDR3 contains 18 residues. V lost 7 bases, J lost 3 bases, and 20 bases stayed unmatched. The CDR3 nucleotides read TGCGCCAGCCAACAAGAATGGACAGGGCGCGAGGTTGACACTGAAGCTTTCTTT. Translating it yields CASQQEWTGREVDTEAFF. Looking up the rest from reference TRBV5-1 and TRBJ1-1 gives the full variable domain: KAGVTQTPRYLIKTRGQQVTLSCSPISGHRSVSWYQQTPGQGLQFLFEYFSETQRNKGNFPGRFSGRQFSNSRSEMNVSTLELGDSALYLCASQQEWTGREVDTEAFFGQGTRLTVV.

This clone has a handful of counts. The V call is TRBV27, the J call TRBJ2-7, with D perhaps TRBD1 (5 bases). Trimming shortened V by 1 base and J by 4 bases, and 17 bases separated the two germline ends. CDR1 and CDR2 from the germline V gene are MNHEY and SMNVEV (reference sequence). The CDR3 sequence is 16 residues long. The CDR3 here is CASSLLGTQGVYEQYF. The CDR3 DNA follows: TGTGCCAGCAGTTTATTGGGCACGCAGGGTGTGTACGAGCAGTACTTC.

The rearrangement uses TRBV19 and TRBJ2-3; D gene uncertain. V lost 6 bases to trimming and J lost 0 bases, with 10 bases between them. The CDR3 loop spans 14 amino acids. The V gene's germline CDR1 is LNHDA and CDR2 SQIVND (reference sequence). CDR3 residues: CASRPSYSTDTQYF. The CDR3, as DNA: TGTGCCAGTAGACCCTCCTATAGCACAGATACGCAGTATTTT. Filled out from reference TRBV19 and TRBJ2-3, the complete variable domain reads DGGITQSPKYLFRKEGQNVTLSCEQNLNHDAMYWYRQDPGQGLRLIYYSQIVNDFQKGDIAEGYSVSREKKESFPLTVTSAQKNPTAFYLCASRPSYSTDTQYFGPGTRLTVL.